These 31 T cell receptor beta chains originate from one sample sequenced in a study of CD8+ T cells in alopecia areata. Noted treatment: oral pan-JAK inhibitor, 5-10 mg twice daily. Investigators isolated RNA and reverse transcribed it into cDNA to act as the sequencing template. Some clones are missing from TCRdb's copy, which holds only in-frame ones; the method was immunoSEQ multiplex PCR. The repertoire includes about 200,000 clones, about three fifths of them detected once, and around 3.2% sits in the top ten. Sequencing was performed on CD4+ T cells sorted from blood, taken at week 4, from a patient treated with tofacitinib. Receptors originate from a human donor with alopecia areata.

This sequence joins TRBV5-4 and TRBJ1-2, with D perhaps matching TRBD1 (5 bases). Germline V gene sequence: CDR1 SGHNT, CDR2 YYREEE (reference sequence). This CDR3 region has 16 residues. Trimming pared 4 bases from V and 4 bases from J, leaving 20 bases between. The CDR3 is CASSQTRGPRSYGYTF. The DNA for the CDR3 is TGTGCCAGCAGCCAGACCCGGGGCCCCAGGTCCTATGGCTACACCTTC.

This clone was counted between two and nine times. The chain links TRBV23-1 to TRBJ1-2; 9 bases align to TRBD1. TRBV23-1 is an ORF; its function is uncertain. V gave up 4 bases and J gave up 4 bases; unmatched junction bases: 1. The length of the CDR3 is 13 residues. This CDR3 reads CASSRGQGYGYTF. CDR3 DNA sequence: TGCGCCAGCAGTCGGGGACAGGGCTATGGCTACACCTTC.

The chain recombines TRBV29-1 with TRBJ2-3, with a possible D match to TRBD1 (6 bases). Germline lookup yields CDR1 SQVTM and CDR2 ANQGSEA. The CDR3 length is 11 residues. Trimming stripped 6 bases from V and 4 bases from J, with 8 bases between. The CDR3 spells CSVWGPDTQYF. Here the CDR3 DNA reads TGCAGCGTCTGGGGGCCAGATACGCAGTATTTT.

The chain couples TRBV27 to TRBJ2-5; D gene unclear. In germline, CDR1 is MNHEY, CDR2 SMNVEV (reference sequence). V was cut by 6 bases and J by 1 base, with 12 bases left in between. The CDR3 has 14 residues. The CDR3 protein is CASRNRASQETQYF. DNA for the CDR3: TGTGCCAGCAGAAATAGGGCCAGCCAAGAGACCCAGTACTTC.

This clone was observed a handful of times. V usage is TRBV28 and J usage is TRBJ2-7; D might be TRBD1 or TRBD2, each matching 5 bases. From germline, CDR1 is MDHEN and CDR2 SYDVKM. There are 12 residues in the CDR3. The V gene lost 6 bases and the J gene lost 5 bases, with 11 bases spanning the gap. This CDR3 reads CASRSGTNEQYF. The CDR3 DNA follows: TGTGCCAGCAGATCCGGGACCAACGAGCAGTACTTC.

V and J are TRBV30 and TRBJ2-7; D is perhaps TRBD1 (9 bases). Germline CDR1 and CDR2: GTSNPN and SVGIG (reference sequence). Trimming left V 2 bases short and J 6 bases short, with 17 bases between. This CDR3 contains 14 residues. Here the CDR3 reads CAWSLGTGTSEQYF. The CDR3 DNA sequence: TGTGCCTGGAGTTTAGGGACAGGGACTAGCGAGCAGTACTTC.

The chain links TRBV5-4 to TRBJ2-5; no definite D call. The CDR3 length is 14 residues. V was shortened by 4 bases and J by 2 bases, with 12 bases between the two germline ends. The V gene's germline CDR1 is SGHNT and CDR2 YYREEE (reference sequence). The DNA of the CDR3 is TGTGCCAGCAGCCTCCGACGGCTGCAAGAGACCCAGTACTTC. It yields the protein CASSLRRLQETQYF.

This clone has more than one count but fewer than ten. V and J are TRBV7-2 and TRBJ1-5, with no clear D. The CDR3 loop spans 14 amino acids. Germline V gives CDR1 SGHTA, CDR2 FQGNSA. V was clipped by 2 bases and J by 5 bases, with 10 bases between them. CDR3 nucleotides: TGTGCCAGCAGCTTAAACACGGCATATCAGCCCCAGCATTTT. It is translated as CASSLNTAYQPQHF.

The chain employs TRBV5-1 and TRBJ2-3; 8 nucleotides align to TRBD2. CDR1 and CDR2 from the germline V gene are SGHRS and YFSETQ. Trimming at V came to 5 bases and at J to 4 bases, leaving 3 bases not matched to a gene. The CDR3 length is 13 residues. CDR3 DNA: TGCGCCAGCAGACGAGCGGGGGCAGATACGCAGTATTTT. Translation gives CASRRAGADTQYF.

This clone was counted between two and nine times. This rearrangement joins TRBV30 to TRBJ2-2; a weak D match, TRBD1 (5 bases). Germline lookup yields CDR1 GTSNPN and CDR2 SVGIG (reference sequence). The CDR3 contains 14 residues. Between the trimmed V and J ends, which lost 2 bases and 2 bases, there was a span of 9 bases. This CDR3 reads CAWSPGPNTGELFF. The CDR3, as DNA: TGTGCCTGGAGTCCAGGGCCCAACACCGGGGAGCTGTTTTTT.

This rearrangement joins TRBV2 to TRBJ1-5; D possibly corresponds to TRBD1 (6 bases). Deletions cut 3 bases from V and 5 bases from J, with 14 bases between. The germline V gene has CDR1 SNHLY and CDR2 FYNNEI. The CDR3 length is 15 residues. The CDR3 here is CASSDPARGDQPQHF. The CDR3 coding sequence is TGTGCCAGCAGTGATCCTGCCAGGGGAGATCAGCCCCAGCATTTT. Together with reference TRBV2 and TRBJ1-5, the CDR3 gives the full variable domain: EPEVTQTPSHQVTQMGQEVILRCVPISNHLYFYWYRQILGQKVEFLVSFYNNEISEKSEIFDDQFSVERPDGSNFTLKIRSTKLEDSAMYFCASSDPARGDQPQHFGDGTRLSIL.

This chain joins TRBV6-5 and TRBJ2-5, with 10 nucleotides matching TRBD2. Germline CDR1 reads MNHEY; CDR2 reads SVGAGI. CDR3 length equals 16 residues. V was clipped by 2 bases and J by 3 bases; unmatched bases: 6. CDR3 sequence: CASSYVASGGKETQYF. As DNA, the CDR3 is TGTGCCAGCAGTTACGTGGCTAGCGGGGGAAAAGAGACCCAGTACTTC.

The chain has TRBV28 and TRBJ1-6; D perhaps matches TRBD1 (6 bases). V gave up 1 base and J gave up 7 bases, with 14 bases separating them. This CDR3 spans 16 amino acids. Germline V gene lookup returns CDR1 MDHEN and CDR2 SYDVKM. DNA of the CDR3: TGTGCCAGCAGTTTATCTCCCAGGGGACCCAATTCACCCCTCCACTTT. Translating it yields CASSLSPRGPNSPLHF.

This clone has more than one count but fewer than ten. The chain carries TRBV14 and TRBJ2-6; a possible D gene is TRBD2 (6 bases). Trimming took 4 bases from V and 0 from J, leaving 13 bases between them. CDR3 length: 17 residues. The germline V gene has CDR1 SGHDN and CDR2 FVKESK. The DNA of the CDR3 is TGTGCCAGCAGCCCCTTCAGGAGGGCCTCTGGGGCCAACGTCCTGACTTTC. It specifies CASSPFRRASGANVLTF.

The CDR3, as DNA: TGTGCCAGCAGTTTCATTTCGGGTGAAGCTTTCTTT. Translating it yields CASSFISGEAFF. The chain has TRBV27 and TRBJ1-1; D gene uncertain. The germline V gene encodes CDR1 MNHEY and CDR2 SMNVEV (reference sequence). V was trimmed by 3 bases and J by 7 bases, leaving 9 bases between them. The CDR3 contains 12 residues.

This clone was detected only a few times. The V gene is TRBV29-1, the J gene TRBJ2-3, with D possibly being TRBD2 (6 bases). Trimming cost V 7 bases and J 5 bases, with 16 bases left between them. The length of the CDR3 is 13 residues. Germline CDR1 is SQVTM and CDR2 is ANQGSEA. The CDR3 is CSAGGRSRDTQYF. In DNA form, the CDR3 reads TGCAGCGCCGGAGGGCGTTCCCGAGATACGCAGTATTTT.

The genes are TRBV5-1 and TRBJ1-1; D gene ambiguous. Germline CDR1 SGHRS, CDR2 YFSETQ. The germline V and J ends were trimmed by 1 base and 4 bases, with 14 bases remaining between them. The CDR3 is 15 amino acids. Written as DNA, the CDR3 is TGCGCCAGCAGCTTGAGGGAGGGTTCGAGCACTGAAGCTTTCTTT. As protein: CASSLREGSSTEAFF.

CDR3 bases: TGCAGCGTTGGTGGCGGGAACACCGGGGAGCTGTTTTTT. Amino acid sequence: CSVGGGNTGELFF. The rearrangement uses TRBV29-1 and TRBJ2-2; D is unclear. Trimming took 4 bases from V and 1 from J, leaving 7 bases between them. This CDR3 has 13 residues. Germline CDR1 is SQVTM and CDR2 is ANQGSEA.

The chain joins TRBV29-1 to TRBJ2-3; the match to TRBD2 covers 13 bases. V lost 7 bases, J lost 3 bases, and 4 bases stayed unmatched. The germline gives CDR1 SQVTM, CDR2 ANQGSEA. The CDR3 has 14 residues. The CDR3 nucleotides read TGCAGCGCTGGGACTAGCGGGGCAACAGATACGCAGTATTTT. Residues: CSAGTSGATDTQYF.

The chain links TRBV7-9 to TRBJ2-5; 7 nucleotides match TRBD2. CDR3 length: 14 amino acids. Germline CDR1 SEHNR, CDR2 FQNEAQ (reference sequence). After removal of 2 bases from V and 5 bases from J, the junction contained 5 bases not matched to a gene. The CDR3 here is CASSLFGGGETQYF. The CDR3 bases are TGTGCCAGCAGCTTATTCGGGGGAGGGGAGACCCAGTACTTC.

V is TRBV30 and J is TRBJ2-5; possibly TRBD1 for D (6 bases). The CDR3 consists of 13 residues. Germline values: CDR1 GTSNPN, CDR2 SVGIG (reference sequence). Between the trimmed V and J ends, which lost 2 bases and 5 bases, there was a span of 12 bases. DNA of the CDR3: TGTGCCTGGAGTAAGGACAGCCGTGAGACCCAGTACTTC. It specifies CAWSKDSRETQYF.

This clone has just one count. CDR3 sequence (DNA): TGTGCCAGCAGTTATGGGGATCAGCCCCAGCATTTT. It specifies CASSYGDQPQHF. The chain uses TRBV6-6 and TRBJ1-5; unclear D gene. From germline, CDR1 is MNHNY and CDR2 SVGAGI (reference sequence). The CDR3 sequence is 12 residues long. V was cut by 3 bases and J by 5 bases, with 5 bases left in between.

The rearrangement uses TRBV19 and TRBJ1-6; no clear D. CDR1 is LNHDA and CDR2 is SQIVND in the germline V gene (reference sequence). Between the trimmed V and J ends, which lost 3 bases and 3 bases, there was a span of 9 bases. CDR3 size: 15 residues. This CDR3 reads CASSINGNYNSPLHF. CDR3 sequence (DNA): TGTGCCAGTAGTATTAACGGAAACTATAATTCACCCCTCCACTTT.

V gene TRBV5-4 combines with J gene TRBJ2-3, with D tentatively TRBD1 (5 bases). This CDR3 region has 14 residues. V lost 2 bases and J lost 6, with 13 bases in between. Germline CDR1 SGHNT, CDR2 YYREEE (reference sequence). The CDR3 DNA follows: TGTGCCAGCAGCTTAGGCAGGACACAGGATACGCAGTATTTT. This gives the protein CASSLGRTQDTQYF.

The V gene is TRBV7-2, the J gene TRBJ1-1; 8 bases line up with TRBD1. V lost 3 bases and J lost 3; bases outside the gene matches: 15. This CDR3 comprises 18 residues. Germline CDR1 SGHTA, CDR2 FQGNSA. CDR3 sequence reads: CASSFPARTGSSHTEAFF. For the CDR3, the DNA is TGTGCCAGCAGCTTTCCTGCCAGGACAGGGTCCTCCCACACTGAAGCTTTCTTT. Full variable domain (remainder filled in from reference TRBV7-2 and TRBJ1-1): GAGVSQSPSNKVTEKGKDVELRCDPISGHTALYWYRQSLGQGLEFLIYFQGNSAPDKSGLPSDRFSAERTGGSVSTLTIQRTQQEDSAVYLCASSFPARTGSSHTEAFFGQGTRLTVV.

CDR3 in DNA: TGTGCCTGGAGTTGGCGGGGAGGGGCAGAGAATCAGCCCCAGCATTTT. Protein product: CAWSWRGGAENQPQHF. The chain recombines TRBV30 with TRBJ1-5; maybe TRBD1 (5 bases). V was cut by 2 bases and J by 4 bases, with 18 bases left in between. The CDR3 is 16 residues long. Looked up from germline, CDR1 is GTSNPN and CDR2 is SVGIG (reference sequence).

The chain recombines TRBV12-5 with TRBJ2-4; D is uncertain. V lost 8 bases to trimming and J lost 6 bases, with 11 bases between them. In germline, CDR1 is LGHNT, CDR2 FRNRAP. The CDR3 length is 12 residues. CDR3: CASRKESNIQYF. The CDR3, as DNA: TGTGCTAGTCGAAAGGAATCAAACATTCAGTACTTC.

The V call is TRBV2, the J call TRBJ1-1; 8 positions agree with TRBD1. Per germline, CDR1 SNHLY and CDR2 FYNNEI. Losses at the gene ends were 8 bases for V and 0 bases for J; bases not matched to a gene: 5. There are 14 residues in the CDR3. Written as DNA, the CDR3 is TGTGCCAGCCTCGACAGGGGCCTGAACACTGAAGCTTTCTTT. This sequence encodes CASLDRGLNTEAFF.

In this sample, this clone turned up a few times. The chain links TRBV7-2 to TRBJ1-1; TRBD1 matches at 7 bases. The CDR3 sequence is 14 residues long. J lost 8 bases, V lost 1 base, and 7 bases had no gene match. From germline, CDR1 is SGHTA and CDR2 FQGNSA. The CDR3 DNA sequence: TGTGCCAGCAGCTTAGTCAGGTCCAGGGGGGAAGCTTTCTTT. Its translation: CASSLVRSRGEAFF.

The rearrangement uses TRBV2 and TRBJ2-3, with D maybe TRBD1 (5 bases). Germline V gives CDR1 SNHLY, CDR2 FYNNEI. Trimming took off 1 base at V and 5 bases at J, with 10 bases between the two ends. CDR3 length: 14 amino acids. Written as DNA, the CDR3 is TGTGCCAGCAGTGAAGTCAGGGTTCAAGATACGCAGTATTTT. Amino acids: CASSEVRVQDTQYF.

This chain joins TRBV4-1 and TRBJ2-1; 10 bases are a match to TRBD2. CDR3 size: 15 residues. The germline V gene has CDR1 MGHRA and CDR2 YSYEKL. V gave up 3 bases and J gave up 6 bases; unmatched junction bases: 5. CDR3 nucleotide sequence: TGCGCCAGCAGCCAGAGCGGGGGGGCGGGCAATGAGCAGTTCTTC. Protein sequence: CASSQSGGAGNEQFF.